This T cell receptor (beta chain) was found in a study of T-cell reconstitution after alpha-beta-depleted transplantation in children. The study's findings and limits: The study reportedly traced alpha-beta T cells about two months after transplant to several hundred expanded graft clones.

During its preparation, the TCRbeta library received unique molecular identifiers. Each CDR3 protein is one row after TCRdb ran MiXCR on the PCR reads. The sample holds about 830,000 distinct CDR3 sequences; roughly 15% are singletons and the top ten take around 5.3%. On this clonotype itself: Its antigen is unknown.

V lost 2 bases and J 7 bases, leaving 8 bases between the germline ends. This CDR3 comprises 13 residues. From germline, CDR1 is KGHSH and CDR2 LQKENI. J is TRBJ2-2 and V is TRBV18; D unresolved. The source of this sequence is a male patient between 5 and 17 years old who had a stem cell transplant for acute lymphoblastic leukemia, so the T cells may come from the graft donor. This specimen consisted of PBMCs, mostly from graft donor cells, obtained 360 days after TCRalphabeta/CD19-depleted stem cell transplant. CDR3 amino acids: CASSPSHGGELFF. DNA of the CDR3: TGTGCCAGCTCACCATCCCACGGCGGGGAGCTGTTTTTT.